The next 25 T cell receptor beta chains were all read from a single sample in a study of post-analysis software for immune sequencing data. For these TCRs, the target antigens are not known. Study outcomes and limitations: Relative to controls, patients had about 5 TRBV segments at higher frequency, with TRBV5-6, TRBV5-1 and TRBV20-1 among these.

Each TCR beta cDNA library carried unique molecular identifiers. Via MiXCR, TCRdb re-called the PCR reads, giving one row per CDR3 protein. The sample lists a few hundred thousand distinct CDR3 sequences; just over 35% were seen once. The sequenced sample was blood. The source of these receptors is a girl under 18 with multiple sclerosis.

For this clonotype: A clone one base away is much larger, so this may be a read error. DNA for the CDR3: TGTGCCAGCAGCCTAGGGAGGACGATGGGCTACGAGCAGTACTTC. Encoded protein: CASSLGRTMGYEQYF. The chain couples TRBV28 to TRBJ2-7, with D possibly matching TRBD2 (6 bases). The CDR3 runs to 15 residues. CDR1 is MDHEN, CDR2 SYDVKM, per germline. With 6 bases removed from V and 3 bases from J, the gap between germline ends came to 18 bases.

Of note for this clonotype: Possible read error: a much larger clone is one base away. The CDR3 loop reads CSVDVAGVCETQYF. DNA of the CDR3: TGCAGCGTTGATGTAGCGGGAGTCTGTGAGACCCAGTACTTC. This chain links TRBV29-1 with TRBJ2-5; 9 positions match TRBD2. V shed 3 bases, J shed 5 bases, and the junction held 7 bases outside the gene matches. This CDR3 comprises 14 residues. Germline lookup yields CDR1 SQVTM and CDR2 ANQGSEA.

For this clonotype: Possible read error: a much larger clone is one base away. The CDR3 loop reads CASCADTDPLEAFF. The CDR3 nucleotides read TGTGCCAGCTGCGCCGATACGGATCCTCTCGAAGCTTTCTTT. The V call is TRBV7-9, the J call TRBJ1-1; D remains ambiguous. The V and J ends lost 8 bases and 8 bases respectively, with 21 bases between them. The CDR3 covers 14 residues. In germline, CDR1 is SEHNR, CDR2 FQNEAQ (reference sequence).

The chain recombines TRBV4-2 with TRBJ1-6; 8 bases fit TRBD1. The CDR3 runs to 15 residues. Germline assignment: CDR1 LGHNA and CDR2 YNFKEQ. Trimming took 0 bases from V and 7 from J; bases not matched to a gene: 2. CDR3: CASSQDSGGNSPLHF. In DNA, the CDR3 is TGTGCCAGCAGCCAAGATTCAGGGGGCAATTCACCCCTCCACTTT.

This clonotype was counted a single time. The chain carries TRBV6-4 and TRBJ2-1; tentative D call: TRBD1 (6 bases). The CDR3 sequence is 15 residues long. The germline CDR1 and CDR2 sequences are MRHNA and SNTAGT. V gave up 2 bases and J gave up 6 bases, with 14 bases separating them. CDR3 amino acids: CASSDGTLGANEQFF. Here the CDR3 DNA reads TGTGCCAGCAGTGACGGGACCCTGGGGGCCAATGAGCAGTTCTTC.

About this clonotype itself: A much larger clone differs by one base, so this may be a read error. Because the CDR3 is missing its conserved closing phenylalanine or tryptophan, this is likely a read error. The chain joins TRBV7-7 to TRBJ2-1; D gene ambiguous. This CDR3 contains 15 residues. Germline V gene data show CDR1 as SSHAT and CDR2 as FNYEAQ (reference sequence). V lost 5 bases, J lost 0 bases, and 11 bases lay in between. CDR3 amino acids: CASSIAFGSYNEQFV. The DNA of the CDR3 is TGTGCCAGCAGCATTGCGTTCGGCTCCTACAATGAGCAGTTCGTC.

V gene TRBV11-2 combines with J gene TRBJ1-1; the D gene is possibly TRBD1 (5 bases). The CDR3 is 15 amino acids. Trimming left V 4 bases short and J 4 bases short, with 16 bases between. Germline CDR1 SGHAT, CDR2 FQNNGV. CDR3 bases: TGTGCCAGCAGCTCCGGTCGTCAGGGCTCCACTGAAGCTTTCTTT. It translates to CASSSGRQGSTEAFF.

The V call is TRBV28, the J call TRBJ1-4; D uncertain. This CDR3 region has 15 residues. CDR1 MDHEN and CDR2 SYDVKM come from the germline V gene. The ends were cut back, 5 bases at V and 0 bases at J, with 10 bases in the middle. CDR3 nucleotide sequence: TGTGCCAGCAGTCAACGGGCTGCAACTAATGAAAAACTGTTTTTT. Translated, it gives CASSQRAATNEKLFF.

A remark on this clonotype: A read error is possible here, since a much larger clone lies one base away. CDR3 coding DNA: TGCAGTGCTAGCAGGGGTGTAAAAGTACGGTACTTC. Amino acid sequence: CSASRGVKVRYF. This chain uses TRBV20-1 with TRBJ2-7, with D perhaps TRBD1 (6 bases). The CDR3 is made up of 12 amino acids. The V gene's germline CDR1 is DFQATT and CDR2 SNEGSKA (reference sequence). V shed 3 bases and J shed 12 bases, with 18 bases lying between them.

On this clonotype: A read error may be the cause here, since a much bigger clone is one base away. The chain recombines TRBV7-6 with TRBJ2-5; the D is unclear. CDR1 and CDR2 from the germline V gene are SGHVS and FNYEAQ. V lost 5 bases to trimming and J lost 11 bases, with 15 bases between them. The CDR3 has 12 amino acids. CDR3 in DNA: TGTGCCAGCAGCCGTCGGGCTCCAGAGCAGTACTTC. As protein: CASSRRAPEQYF.

With respect to this clonotype: This may be a read error, as it is one base from a much larger clone. CDR3 nucleotides: TGTGCCAGCAGGGGGACTAGCGGGGGTTATAATGAGCAGTACTTC. This codes for CASRGTSGGYNEQYF. J is TRBJ2-5 and V is TRBV27; 14 bases fit TRBD2. Trimming cost V 6 bases and J 11 bases; bases outside gene matches: 11. The germline CDR1 and CDR2 sequences are MNHEY and SMNVEV (reference sequence). The CDR3 runs 15 residues.

Of note for this clonotype: A read error may produce the germline difference seen at one junction end. The rearrangement joins TRBV10-2 to TRBJ1-1; TRBD1 matches 9 bases. CDR1 is WSHSY and CDR2 is SAAADI in the germline V gene. The CDR3 contains 14 residues. The CDR3, as DNA: TGCGCCAGCAGTCGGACAGGGGCTCGCACTGAAGTTTTCTTT. It is translated as CASSRTGARTEVFF.

This clonotype showed up many times. The gene calls are TRBV11-2 and TRBJ2-1; 14 nucleotides line up with TRBD2. The junction had 13 bases not matched to a gene; V was cut back by 1 base and J by 5 bases. CDR1 and CDR2 from the germline V gene are SGHAT and FQNNGV. This CDR3 has 20 amino acids. CDR3 bases: TGTGCCAGCAGCTTAGGAGGTTGGGAGACTAGCGGGGGGGCGGACAATGAGCAGTTCTTC. Its protein is CASSLGGWETSGGADNEQFF. Supplemented by reference TRBV11-2 and TRBJ2-1, the full variable domain reads EAGVAQSPRYKIIEKRQSVAFWCNPISGHATLYWYQQILGQGPKLLIQFQNNGVVDDSQLPKDRFSAERLKGVDSTLKIQPAKLEDSAVYLCASSLGGWETSGGADNEQFFGPGTRLTVL.

The chain has TRBV29-1 and TRBJ1-2, with D possibly TRBD1 on 6 matching bases. V was pared by 5 bases and J by 6 bases, with 10 bases between. CDR1 is SQVTM, CDR2 ANQGSEA, per germline. The CDR3 extends over 11 amino acids. This CDR3 reads CSVSQGNGYTF. Here the CDR3 DNA reads TGCAGCGTTTCACAGGGTAATGGCTACACCTTC.

As regards this clonotype: Being one base from a much bigger clone, this may be a read error. The rearrangement uses TRBV5-1 and TRBJ2-3; tentatively, D is TRBD2 (7 bases). There are 16 residues in the CDR3. V gave up 5 bases and J gave up 4 bases, with 20 bases separating them. Per the germline V gene, CDR1 is SGHRS and CDR2 is YFSETQ. The CDR3 nucleotides read TGCGCCAGCAGAACCGGCGACGGGGGGCATCCAGATACGCAGTATTTT. It codes for CASRTGDGGHPDTQYF.

On this clonotype itself: A much larger clone is a single base away; this may be a read error. The chain carries TRBV28 and TRBJ2-7; perhaps TRBD2 as D (6 bases). The CDR3 sequence is 14 residues long. Germline CDR1 and CDR2: MDHEN and SYDVKM. Trimming removed 5 bases from V and 3 bases from J, with 14 bases in between. The CDR3 DNA reads as TGTGCCAGCAGTCGGGGGTCCCAGGACTACGAGCAGTACTTC. It codes for CASSRGSQDYEQYF.

As for this clonotype: A clone one base away is much larger, so this may be a read error. The chain uses TRBV12-3 or TRBV12-4 and TRBJ2-7, with D tentatively TRBD2 (6 bases). The CDR3 runs 12 residues. V dropped 6 bases and J dropped 7 bases, with 13 bases sitting between them. CDR3 loop: CASRLGTGEQYF. CDR3 DNA: TGTGCCAGCAGACTAGGGACTGGTGAGCAGTACTTC.

About this clonotype: One end of the junction varies from germline; a read error may be responsible. The chain links TRBV7-2 to TRBJ1-6; D remains unclear. Germline loops: CDR1 SGHTA, CDR2 FQGNSA. The CDR3 runs 14 residues. The CDR3 DNA sequence: TGTGCCAGCAGCTCTGGACGGGTGGGTTCACCCCCCCACTTT. Encoded protein: CASSSGRVGSPPHF.

This clonotype appeared a single time. The chain carries TRBV10-3 and TRBJ2-7, with 8 bases identical to TRBD1. The CDR3 length is 13 residues. The ends lost 8 bases at V and 4 bases at J; junction bases unmatched: 7. CDR1 ENHRY and CDR2 SYGVKD come from the germline V gene. The CDR3 reads CAIGQGNTYEQYF. CDR3 nucleotide sequence: TGTGCCATCGGACAGGGTAACACTTACGAGCAGTACTTC.

Concerning this clonotype itself: Its ends do not fully match the called genes, so a read error is possible. This chain uses TRBV30 with TRBJ2-2; either TRBD1 or TRBD2 may fit D (5 bases each). Germline V gene sequence: CDR1 GTSNPN, CDR2 SVGIG (reference sequence). The CDR3 totals 14 residues. The CDR3 nucleotides are TGTGCCTTCACACCCCGACAGACCCCCGGGGAACTGTTTTTT. It yields the protein CAFTPRQTPGELFF.

This chain connects TRBV28 to TRBJ1-1, with 7 positions matching TRBD1. Germline V gene data show CDR1 as MDHEN and CDR2 as SYDVKM. This CDR3 comprises 14 residues. Trimming at V came to 4 bases and at J to 10 bases, leaving 12 bases not matched to a gene. The CDR3 nucleotides are TGTGCCAGCAGTTCAGATACAGGGGTAATTAGAGCTTTCTTT. This encodes CASSSDTGVIRAFF. Filled out from reference TRBV28 and TRBJ1-1, the complete variable domain reads DVKVTQSSRYLVKRTGEKVFLECVQDMDHENMFWYRQDPGLGLRLIYFSYDVKMKEKGDIPEGYSVSREKKERFSLILESASTNQTSMYLCASSSDTGVIRAFFGQGTRLTVV.

This clonotype was counted between two and nine times. The rearrangement links TRBV2 to TRBJ2-5; 7 bases map to TRBD1. Trimming removed 8 bases from V and 3 bases from J; junction bases left unmatched: 3. The germline CDR1 and CDR2 sequences are SNHLY and FYNNEI. This CDR3 contains 12 residues. The CDR3 loop is CASRGGKETQYF. The CDR3 nucleotides are TGTGCCAGCCGAGGGGGCAAAGAGACCCAGTACTTC.

The chain is built from TRBV5-1 and TRBJ2-1, with 7 nucleotides matching TRBD1. Germline assignment: CDR1 SGHRS and CDR2 YFSETQ. The CDR3 contains 15 residues. J was trimmed by 5 bases and V by 2 bases; bases with no gene match: 7. The CDR3 bases are TGCGCCAGCAGCTTATACGAAACAGGGGACAATGAGCAGTTCTTC. Protein: CASSLYETGDNEQFF.

This clonotype was found a few times. The chain couples TRBV4-1 to TRBJ2-5; D possibly matches TRBD1 or TRBD2 (6 bases each). Per germline, CDR1 MGHRA and CDR2 YSYEKL. V dropped 2 bases and J dropped 5 bases, with 21 bases sitting between them. This CDR3 comprises 17 residues. As DNA, the CDR3 is TGCGCCAGCAGCCAAAGGAGGGGCACAGGGTTATCGGAGACCCAGTACTTC. As protein: CASSQRRGTGLSETQYF.

As DNA, the CDR3 is TGTGCCAGCAGCTTTGACAGGGGGTCCGGACAGCCCCAGCATTTT. Translation gives CASSFDRGSGQPQHF. V is TRBV7-2 and J is TRBJ1-5; 9 bases are a match to TRBD1. The germline V gene has CDR1 SGHTA and CDR2 FQGNSA. The ends lost 3 bases at V and 7 bases at J; junction bases unmatched: 7. The length of the CDR3 is 15 residues.